Detailed here is one T cell receptor (beta chain). What this receptor recognizes is not known. Base qualities are missing; no much larger clone stands one base away. This sample was taken from a study of T cells in localized non-small cell lung cancer (dated by TCRdb to 2019 to 2021). Notes on the research overall: The study examined T cell repertoires in roughly 240 patients with early-stage NSCLC and compared tumors with uninvolved tumor-adjacent lungs. The mean age of the NSCLC patients was roughly 63 years, with 130 or so men and around 100 women. The cohort comprised around 250 treatment-naïve NSCLC patients with resected, localized lung tumors.

CDR1 is given as SGHNT and CDR2 as YENEEA, both from the germline V gene. The CDR3 numbers 15 residues from cysteine through phenylalanine. Only CDR3 DNA is held: 45 bases, read in frame from base 1. V trim: 4 bases; J trim: 2 bases; unmatched bases: 6. At diagnosis, peripheral blood, uninvolved tumor-adjacent lung and tumor were collected and stored as a combination of fresh-frozen and FFPE material. TCR beta CDR3 regions were sequenced from DNA using the immunoSEQ Assay. In the original analysis: T cell density was computed as TCR beta template counts normalized to usable DNA estimated by amplifying housekeeping genes. The preseqR package was used to estimate richness by extrapolating to 400,000 templates for PBMC samples and to 120,000 templates for tissue samples. Clonality was defined by subtracting Pielou's evenness from one. Differential abundance testing on productive amino-acid clonotypes, with a minimum total count of 5 and an alpha of 0.1, was used to identify tissue-enriched TCRs. The Jaccard Index and the Morisita Overlap Index were used to measure repertoire overlap between compartments. GLIPH grouped TCR beta CDR3s together with public tetramer-defined viral CDR3s, and a viral motif had to include at least three viral sequences and also show V-gene enrichment. This immuneACCESS table, as held by TCRdb, lists in-frame sequences with V and J called but not all clones. Of the missing ones, under half trace to an unresolved V gene in checked studies; the others have no known cause. The DNA gave D and trimming, while V, J and clone size come from that table. For this sample there are under 3,500 clones; about 24% appear just once. Over 9.5% of the sample rests with the top ten.

Overall results and qualifications from the work: Because of the exploratory design, TCR variables were selected using unadjusted p-values without false-discovery rate correction. Of the top 100 tumor clones, a median of roughly 56 were detected in paired uninvolved adjacent lung; 28 were also among that lung's top 100. Uninvolved tumor-adjacent lung showed the highest T cell clonality, higher than tumor, which suggests more focused antigenic responses in the adjacent lung. Longer overall survival was associated with higher blood T cell density, whereas shorter survival was associated with higher adjacent-lung clonality. Multi-region tumor sequencing was not performed, so intratumor heterogeneity could not be excluded.

This TCR derives from a male donor aged 60 or over with stage II lung adenocarcinoma. The chain is assembled from TRBV11-3 and TRBJ2-3; 7 bases in the junction line up with TRBD2. This material consisted of lung tumor tissue, taken before any cancer treatment. The CDR3 in this case is CASSSLAQNTDTQYF. In nucleotides, the sequence is TGTGCCAGCAGCTCACTAGCGCAGAACACAGATACGCAGTATTTT.